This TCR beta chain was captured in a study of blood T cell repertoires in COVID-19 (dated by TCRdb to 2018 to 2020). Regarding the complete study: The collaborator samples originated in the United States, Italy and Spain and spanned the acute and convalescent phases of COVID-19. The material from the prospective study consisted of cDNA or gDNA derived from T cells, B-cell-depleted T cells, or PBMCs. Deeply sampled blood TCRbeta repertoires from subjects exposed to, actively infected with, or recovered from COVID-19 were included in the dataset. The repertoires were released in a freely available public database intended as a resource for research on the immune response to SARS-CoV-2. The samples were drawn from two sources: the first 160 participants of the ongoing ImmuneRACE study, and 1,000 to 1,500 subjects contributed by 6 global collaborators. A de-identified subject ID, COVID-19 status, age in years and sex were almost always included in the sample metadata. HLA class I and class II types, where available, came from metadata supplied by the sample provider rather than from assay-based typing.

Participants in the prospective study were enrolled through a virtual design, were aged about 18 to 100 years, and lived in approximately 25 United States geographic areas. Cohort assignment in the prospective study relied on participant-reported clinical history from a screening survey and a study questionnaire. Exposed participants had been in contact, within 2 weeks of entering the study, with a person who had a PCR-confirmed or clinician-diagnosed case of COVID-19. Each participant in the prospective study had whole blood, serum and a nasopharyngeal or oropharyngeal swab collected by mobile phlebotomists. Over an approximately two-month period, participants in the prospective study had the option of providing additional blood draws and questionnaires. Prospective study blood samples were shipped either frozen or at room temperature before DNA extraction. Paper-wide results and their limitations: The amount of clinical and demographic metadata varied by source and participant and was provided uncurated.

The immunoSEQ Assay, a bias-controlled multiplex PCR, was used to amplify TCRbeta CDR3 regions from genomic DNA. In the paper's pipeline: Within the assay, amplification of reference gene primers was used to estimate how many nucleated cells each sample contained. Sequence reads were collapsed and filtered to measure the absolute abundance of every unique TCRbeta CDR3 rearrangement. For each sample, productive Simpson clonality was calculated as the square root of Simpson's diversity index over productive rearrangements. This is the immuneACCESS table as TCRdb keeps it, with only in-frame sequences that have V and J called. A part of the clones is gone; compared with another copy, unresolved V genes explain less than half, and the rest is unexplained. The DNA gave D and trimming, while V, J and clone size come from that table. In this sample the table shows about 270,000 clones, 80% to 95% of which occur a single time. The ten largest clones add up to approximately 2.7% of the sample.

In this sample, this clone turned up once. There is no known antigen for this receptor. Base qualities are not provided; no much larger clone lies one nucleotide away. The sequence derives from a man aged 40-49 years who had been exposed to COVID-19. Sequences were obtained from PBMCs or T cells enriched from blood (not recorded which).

The sequenced DNA is TGTGCCAGCATCCCGGCAGGGGAAATTTACGAGCAGTACTTC. Translated, this gives CASIPAGEIYEQYF. The V gene is TRBV28 and the J gene is TRBJ2-7; the D segment could be TRBD1, given 6 matching bases. Inclusive of the bounding cysteine and phenylalanine, the CDR3 is 14 residues long. The only DNA kept is the CDR3, 42 bases in frame from the first base. CDR1 and CDR2, looked up from the germline V gene, are MDHEN and SYDVKM. V lost 7 bases and J lost 4 bases; the stretch between them is 17 bases long.